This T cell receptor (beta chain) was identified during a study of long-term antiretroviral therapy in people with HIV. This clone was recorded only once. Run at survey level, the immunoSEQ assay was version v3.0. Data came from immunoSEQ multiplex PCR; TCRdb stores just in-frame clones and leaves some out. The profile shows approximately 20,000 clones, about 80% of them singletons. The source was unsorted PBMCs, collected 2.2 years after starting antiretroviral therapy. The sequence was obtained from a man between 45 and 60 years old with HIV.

The CDR3 loop is CASRPAQGNEPQHF. CDR3 nucleotide sequence: TGTGCCAGCAGACCCGCTCAGGGAAATGAACCCCAGCATTTT. The V gene is TRBV28, the J gene TRBJ1-5; a weak D match, TRBD1 (5 bases). Germline CDR1 is MDHEN and CDR2 is SYDVKM. Trimming stripped 6 bases from V and 10 bases from J, with 19 bases between. The CDR3 is 14 amino acids.